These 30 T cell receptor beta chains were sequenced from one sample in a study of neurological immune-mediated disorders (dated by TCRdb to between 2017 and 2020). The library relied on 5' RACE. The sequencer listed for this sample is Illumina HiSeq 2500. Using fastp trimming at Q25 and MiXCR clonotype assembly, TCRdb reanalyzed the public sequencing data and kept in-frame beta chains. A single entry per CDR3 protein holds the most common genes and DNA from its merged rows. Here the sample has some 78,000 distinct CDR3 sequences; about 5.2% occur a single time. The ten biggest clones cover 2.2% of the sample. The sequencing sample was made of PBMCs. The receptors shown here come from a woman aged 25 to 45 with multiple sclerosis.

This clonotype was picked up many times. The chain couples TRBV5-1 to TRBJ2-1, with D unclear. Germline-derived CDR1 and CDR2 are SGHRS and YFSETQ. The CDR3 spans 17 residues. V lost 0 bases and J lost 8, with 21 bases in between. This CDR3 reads CASSLVPLASGRDEQFF. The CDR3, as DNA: TGCGCCAGCAGCTTGGTCCCATTAGCATCTGGACGTGATGAGCAGTTCTTC.

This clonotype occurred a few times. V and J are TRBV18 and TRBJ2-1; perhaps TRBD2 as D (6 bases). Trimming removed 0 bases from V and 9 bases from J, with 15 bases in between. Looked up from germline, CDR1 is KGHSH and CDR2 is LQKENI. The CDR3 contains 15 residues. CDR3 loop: CASSPPSGEFGEQFF. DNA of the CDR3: TGTGCCAGCTCACCACCGTCGGGAGAGTTCGGTGAGCAGTTCTTC.

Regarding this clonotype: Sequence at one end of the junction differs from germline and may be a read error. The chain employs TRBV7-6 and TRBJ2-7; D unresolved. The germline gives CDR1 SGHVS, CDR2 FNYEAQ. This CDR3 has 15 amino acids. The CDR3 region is CASSLGDEASFEQYF. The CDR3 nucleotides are TGTGCCAGCAGCTTAGGAGACGAGGCCTCCTTCGAGCAGTACTTC.

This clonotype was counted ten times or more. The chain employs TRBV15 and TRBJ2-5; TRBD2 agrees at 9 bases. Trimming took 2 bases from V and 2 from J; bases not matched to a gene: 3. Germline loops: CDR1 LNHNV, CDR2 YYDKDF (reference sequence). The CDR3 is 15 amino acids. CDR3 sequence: CATSRYLAGQETQYF. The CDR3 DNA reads TGTGCCACCAGCAGATACCTAGCGGGGCAAGAGACCCAGTACTTC.

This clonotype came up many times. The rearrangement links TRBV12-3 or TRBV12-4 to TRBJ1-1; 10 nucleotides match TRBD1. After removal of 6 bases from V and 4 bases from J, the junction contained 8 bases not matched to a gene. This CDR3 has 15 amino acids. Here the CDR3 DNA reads TGTGCCAGCAGAGACAGGGGGCACGGGGTCACTGAAGCTTTCTTT. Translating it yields CASRDRGHGVTEAFF.

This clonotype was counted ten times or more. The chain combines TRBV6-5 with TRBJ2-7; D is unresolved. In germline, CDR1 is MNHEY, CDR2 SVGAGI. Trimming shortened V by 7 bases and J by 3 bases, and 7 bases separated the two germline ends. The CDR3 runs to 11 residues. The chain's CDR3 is CASKGGYEQYF. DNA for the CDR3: TGTGCCAGCAAGGGCGGCTACGAGCAGTACTTC.

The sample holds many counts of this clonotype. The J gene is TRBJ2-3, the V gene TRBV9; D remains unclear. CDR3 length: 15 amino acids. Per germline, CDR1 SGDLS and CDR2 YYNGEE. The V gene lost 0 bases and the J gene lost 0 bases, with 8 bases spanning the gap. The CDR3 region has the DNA TGTGCCAGCAGCGTAGCCCTGGCAAGCACAGATACGCAGTATTTT. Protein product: CASSVALASTDTQYF.

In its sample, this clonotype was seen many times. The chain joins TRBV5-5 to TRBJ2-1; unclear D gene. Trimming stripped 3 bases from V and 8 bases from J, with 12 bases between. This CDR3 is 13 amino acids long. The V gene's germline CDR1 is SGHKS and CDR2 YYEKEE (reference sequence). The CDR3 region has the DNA TGTGCCAGCAGCTCCGCCAGGTTTTATGAGCAGTTCTTC. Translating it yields CASSSARFYEQFF.

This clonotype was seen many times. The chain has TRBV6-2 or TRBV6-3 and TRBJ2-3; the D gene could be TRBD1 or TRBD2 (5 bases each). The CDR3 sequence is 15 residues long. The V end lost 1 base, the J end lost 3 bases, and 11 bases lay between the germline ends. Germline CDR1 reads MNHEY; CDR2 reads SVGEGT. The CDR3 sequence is CASSYFGGRTDTQYF. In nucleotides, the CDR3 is TGTGCCAGCAGTTACTTTGGGGGAAGGACAGATACGCAGTATTTT.

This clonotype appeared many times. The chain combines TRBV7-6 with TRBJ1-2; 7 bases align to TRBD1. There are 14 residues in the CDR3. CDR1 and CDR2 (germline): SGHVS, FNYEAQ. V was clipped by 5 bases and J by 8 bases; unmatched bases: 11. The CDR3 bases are TGTGCCAGCAGCCCGGACTACAGGGGAAGGGGCTACACCTTC. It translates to CASSPDYRGRGYTF.

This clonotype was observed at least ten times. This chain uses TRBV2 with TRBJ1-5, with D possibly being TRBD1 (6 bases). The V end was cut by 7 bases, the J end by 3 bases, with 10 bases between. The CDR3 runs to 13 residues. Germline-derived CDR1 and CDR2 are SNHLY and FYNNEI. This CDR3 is CASTWGANQPQHF. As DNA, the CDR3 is TGTGCCAGCACCTGGGGGGCCAATCAGCCCCAGCATTTT.

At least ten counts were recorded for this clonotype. The CDR3 here is CSARRAGAGANVLTF. CDR3 DNA sequence: TGCAGTGCTAGACGGGCGGGAGCTGGGGCCAACGTCCTGACTTTC. The V and J genes are TRBV20-1 and TRBJ2-6; 7 nucleotides align to TRBD2. Trimming removed 2 bases from V and 2 bases from J; junction bases left unmatched: 3. The CDR3 extends over 15 amino acids. Germline V gene lookup returns CDR1 DFQATT and CDR2 SNEGSKA (reference sequence).

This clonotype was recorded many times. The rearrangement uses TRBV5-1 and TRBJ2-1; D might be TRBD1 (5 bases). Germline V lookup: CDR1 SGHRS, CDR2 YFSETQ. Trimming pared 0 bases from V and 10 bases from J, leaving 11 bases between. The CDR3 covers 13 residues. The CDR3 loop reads CASSLGQGAEQFF. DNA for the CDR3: TGCGCCAGCAGCTTGGGGCAGGGTGCCGAGCAGTTCTTC.

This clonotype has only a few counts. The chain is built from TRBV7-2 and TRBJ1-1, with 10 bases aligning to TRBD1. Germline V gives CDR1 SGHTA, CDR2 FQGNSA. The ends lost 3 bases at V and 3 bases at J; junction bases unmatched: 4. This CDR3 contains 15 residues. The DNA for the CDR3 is TGTGCCAGCAGCTTCTCGGGACAGGGGTACACTGAAGCTTTCTTT. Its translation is CASSFSGQGYTEAFF.

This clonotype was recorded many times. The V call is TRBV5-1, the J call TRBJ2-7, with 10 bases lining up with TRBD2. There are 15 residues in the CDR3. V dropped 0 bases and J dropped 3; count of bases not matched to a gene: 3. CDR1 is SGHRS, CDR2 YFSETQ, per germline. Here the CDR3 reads CASSLGAGGIYEQYF. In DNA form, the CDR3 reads TGCGCCAGCAGCTTGGGAGCGGGAGGGATCTACGAGCAGTACTTC.

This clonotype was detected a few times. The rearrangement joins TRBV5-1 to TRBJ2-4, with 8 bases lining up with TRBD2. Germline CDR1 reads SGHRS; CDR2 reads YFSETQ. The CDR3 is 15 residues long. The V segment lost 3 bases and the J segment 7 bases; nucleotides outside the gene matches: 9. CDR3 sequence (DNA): TGCGCCAGCAGCTCGATAGCGGGACGGTCTAACATTCAGTACTTC. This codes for CASSSIAGRSNIQYF.

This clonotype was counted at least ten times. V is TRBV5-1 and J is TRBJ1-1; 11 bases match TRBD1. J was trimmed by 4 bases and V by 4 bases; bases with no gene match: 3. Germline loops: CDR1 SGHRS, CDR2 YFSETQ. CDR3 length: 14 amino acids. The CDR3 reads CASSPGTGGTEAFF. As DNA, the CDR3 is TGCGCCAGCAGCCCCGGGACAGGGGGCACTGAAGCTTTCTTT. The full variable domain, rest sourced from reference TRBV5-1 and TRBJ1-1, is KAGVTQTPRYLIKTRGQQVTLSCSPISGHRSVSWYQQTPGQGLQFLFEYFSETQRNKGNFPGRFSGRQFSNSRSEMNVSTLELGDSALYLCASSPGTGGTEAFFGQGTRLTVV.

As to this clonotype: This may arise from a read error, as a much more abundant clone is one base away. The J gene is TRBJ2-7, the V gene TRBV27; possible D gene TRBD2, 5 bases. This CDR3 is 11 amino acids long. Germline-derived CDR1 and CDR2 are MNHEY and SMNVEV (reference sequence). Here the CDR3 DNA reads TGTGCCTGCAGTTCGGGGTACGAGCAGTACTTC. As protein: CACSSGYEQYF.

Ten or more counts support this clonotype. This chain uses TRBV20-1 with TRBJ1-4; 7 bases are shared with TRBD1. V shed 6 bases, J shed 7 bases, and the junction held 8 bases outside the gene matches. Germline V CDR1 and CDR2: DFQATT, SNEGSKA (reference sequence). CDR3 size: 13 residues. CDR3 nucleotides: TGCAGTGCCACGACAGGGATTAGTGAAAAACTGTTTTTT. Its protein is CSATTGISEKLFF.

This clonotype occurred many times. The CDR3 nucleotides are TGCAGTGCGGGGACCCCGAGCTCCTACGAGCAGTACTTC. It encodes CSAGTPSSYEQYF. The V call is TRBV20-1, the J call TRBJ2-7; D tentatively fits TRBD1 or TRBD2 (5 bases each). V dropped 6 bases and J dropped 0 bases, with 12 bases sitting between them. This CDR3 has 13 residues. In germline, CDR1 is DFQATT, CDR2 SNEGSKA (reference sequence).

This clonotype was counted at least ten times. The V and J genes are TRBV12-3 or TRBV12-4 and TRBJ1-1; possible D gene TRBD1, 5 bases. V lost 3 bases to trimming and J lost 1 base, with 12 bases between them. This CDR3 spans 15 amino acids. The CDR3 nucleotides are TGTGCCAGCAGTTTGACGGGGGTGAGGAACACTGAAGCTTTCTTT. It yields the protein CASSLTGVRNTEAFF.

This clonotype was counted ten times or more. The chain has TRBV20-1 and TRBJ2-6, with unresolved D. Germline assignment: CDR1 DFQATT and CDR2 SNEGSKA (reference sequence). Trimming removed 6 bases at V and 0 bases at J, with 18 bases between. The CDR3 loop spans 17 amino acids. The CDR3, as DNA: TGCAGTGCCCTCGGCGACGTAGGATTCTCTGGGGCCAACGTCCTGACTTTC. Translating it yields CSALGDVGFSGANVLTF.

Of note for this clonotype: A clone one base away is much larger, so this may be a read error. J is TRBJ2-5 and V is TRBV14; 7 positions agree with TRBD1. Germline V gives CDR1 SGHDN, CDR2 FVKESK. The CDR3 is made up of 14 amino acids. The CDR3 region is CASSQETGPENQYF. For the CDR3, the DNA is TGTGCCAGCAGCCAAGAGACAGGGCCAGAGAACCAGTACTTC.

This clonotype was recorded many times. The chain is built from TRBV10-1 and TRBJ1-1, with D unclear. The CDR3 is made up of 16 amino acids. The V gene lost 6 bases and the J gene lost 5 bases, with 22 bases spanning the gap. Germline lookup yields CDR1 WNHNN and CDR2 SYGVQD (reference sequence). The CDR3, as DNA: TGCGCCAGCAGCCCAGGTTCCCTTCCCGGCAGGACTGAAGCTTTCTTT. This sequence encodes CASSPGSLPGRTEAFF.

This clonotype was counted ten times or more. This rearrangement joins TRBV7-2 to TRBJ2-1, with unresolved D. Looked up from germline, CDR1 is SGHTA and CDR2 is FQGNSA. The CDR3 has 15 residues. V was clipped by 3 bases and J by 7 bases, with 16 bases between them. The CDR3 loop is CASSFEWNWVNEQFF. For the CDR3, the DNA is TGTGCCAGCAGCTTCGAGTGGAATTGGGTTAATGAGCAGTTCTTC.

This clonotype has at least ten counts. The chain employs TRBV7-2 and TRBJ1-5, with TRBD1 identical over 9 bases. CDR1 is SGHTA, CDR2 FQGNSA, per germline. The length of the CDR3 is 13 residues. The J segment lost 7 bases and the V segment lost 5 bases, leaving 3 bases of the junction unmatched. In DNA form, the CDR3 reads TGTGCCAGCAGCATCGGACAGGGGCAGCCCCAGCATTTT. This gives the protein CASSIGQGQPQHF.

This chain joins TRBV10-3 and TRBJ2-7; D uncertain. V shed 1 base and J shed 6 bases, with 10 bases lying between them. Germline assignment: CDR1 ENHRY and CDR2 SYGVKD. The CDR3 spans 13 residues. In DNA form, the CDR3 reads TGTGCCATCAGTGAGTTAGGGAACGGCGAGCAGTACTTC. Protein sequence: CAISELGNGEQYF.

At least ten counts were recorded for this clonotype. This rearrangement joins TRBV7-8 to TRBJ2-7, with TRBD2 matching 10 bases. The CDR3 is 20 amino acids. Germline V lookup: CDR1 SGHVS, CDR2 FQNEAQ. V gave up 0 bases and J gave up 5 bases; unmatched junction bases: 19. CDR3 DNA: TGTGCCAGCAGCTTAGCTCAAAGCGGGAGGGCCGTCAACAATATCCACGAGCAGTACTTC. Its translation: CASSLAQSGRAVNNIHEQYF.

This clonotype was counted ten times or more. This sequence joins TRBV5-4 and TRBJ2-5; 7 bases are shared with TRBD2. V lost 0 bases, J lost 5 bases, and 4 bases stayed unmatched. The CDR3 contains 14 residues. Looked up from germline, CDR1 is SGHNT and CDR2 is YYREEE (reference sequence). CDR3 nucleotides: TGTGCCAGCAGCTTGGGGACTAGACCCGAGACCCAGTACTTC. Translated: CASSLGTRPETQYF. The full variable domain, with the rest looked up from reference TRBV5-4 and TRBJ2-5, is ETGVTQSPTHLIKTRGQQVTLRCSSQSGHNTVSWYQQALGQGPQFIFQYYREEENGRGNFPPRFSGLQFPNYSSELNVNALELDDSALYLCASSLGTRPETQYFGPGTRLLVL.

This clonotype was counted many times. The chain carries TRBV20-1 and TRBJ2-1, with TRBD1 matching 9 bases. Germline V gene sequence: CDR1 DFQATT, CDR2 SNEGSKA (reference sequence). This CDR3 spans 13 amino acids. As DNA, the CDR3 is TGCGCTTGGGACAGGGAGGCCTACAATGAGCAGTTCTTC. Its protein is CAWDREAYNEQFF.